Detailed here is one T cell receptor beta chain. This CDR3 is 14 amino acids long. Trimming cost V 4 bases and J 10 bases; bases outside gene matches: 12. The germline gives CDR1 SGHTA, CDR2 FQGTGA. The record originates from a study of blood T cell repertoires in COVID-19. Researchers sorted participants into cohorts using their self-reported clinical history. The repertoire was sequenced with immunoSEQ multiplex PCR; TCRdb's copy has only in-frame clones and lacks some. The data contain around 240,000 clones, around 93% of them singletons. J is TRBJ1-1 and V is TRBV7-3, with TRBD1 matching over 7 bases. This TCR came from a human donor in a cohort exposed to, infected with or recovered from COVID-19 (not recorded which). The donor label of this sample is uncertain. Sequenced: PBMCs or T cells enriched from blood (not recorded which). The CDR3 loop reads CASSSDRVYPVAFF. CDR3 nucleotides: TGTGCCAGCAGCTCCGACAGGGTCTACCCCGTAGCTTTCTTT.